The TCR beta chain under discussion was sequenced for a study of cytomegalovirus exposure and HLA in healthy donors (TCRdb year 2017). Context from the whole study: In an earlier analysis of around 540 of the donors, around 300 Gb of sequence data and approximately 100 million unique TCR beta sequences from about 180 million T cells were reported. Approximately 310 gigabases of sequencing data and around 88 million unique TCR sequences made up an early release that covered several hundred HLA-typed donors. Among the approximately 420 genotyped donors, around 81% belonged to the genetic ancestry cluster associated with self-reported Caucasian donors. The aim of the study was to test whether cataloging public T cell receptors could identify signatures of past pathogen exposure. The T cell repertoires of under 700 subjects were profiled by immunosequencing and related to cytomegalovirus serostatus. Along with the roughly 670-subject first cohort, a separate validation cohort of some 130 different subjects was used. To predict cytomegalovirus infection status, the study brought together high-throughput TCR immunosequencing, statistical association of individual TCRs with disease status, and machine learning. A later analysis re-analyzed previously published TCR beta repertoires from 660 or so donors and added high-resolution HLA genotyping to study TCR occurrence patterns. The later analysis used no new phenotypic data to find candidate immune exposures, relying instead on TCR beta sequences and their occurrence across donors. An earlier analysis of several hundred of the donors applied high-throughput TCR beta sequencing to assess whether each TCR beta V gene segment acted as functional or pseudogenic. Alongside the repertoire data, information on donor age, sex, ethnicity and CMV serostatus was compiled. In a later genetic analysis, genome-wide SNP genotypes for about 65% of the roughly 670 donors were used, and that subset was treated as a discovery cohort. All discovery cohort repertoires had been generated using a single sequencing platform. HLA typing included class I and class II loci at four-digit resolution. The number of donors typed differed by locus, with 629-630 for A, B, C, DRB1 and DQB1, roughly 520 for DQA1, approximately 570 for DPA1, and around 460 for DPB1. Four or five DR-DQ haplotypes were handled as single units for association and clustering because linkage in the cohort was strong. On average, roughly 240,000 unique TCR beta nucleotide sequences were sequenced per donor among about 400 genotyped donors of the cohort, with roughly a sixth of those sequences being non-productive.

Library construction relied on the immunoSEQ multiplex PCR assay. For the multiplex PCR, a mixture combining 60 forward primers for TCR Vbeta segments and 13 reverse primers for TCR Jbeta segments was used. Amplification of the CDR3 region of rearranged TCR beta genes was performed with a multiplex PCR assay on genomic DNA. The Illumina HiSeq System was used to sequence the amplified TCR beta libraries as 87-base-pair reads. The source study handled its data this way. Across the 600 to 700 repertoires, a later analysis counted tens of millions of unique TCR beta chains, around 11 million of which were shared by at least two donors. A nearest-neighbor algorithm error-corrected the raw reads and collapsed the reads into unique sequences, merging closely related sequences to remove PCR and sequencing errors. Alignment of CDR3 sequences to IMGT reference sequences was used to assign V, D and J gene segments. For a sequence to be retained, a match of at least six nucleotides was required to both a V gene segment and a J gene segment. A rearrangement was called productive if the CDR3 had no stop codons and remained in frame with V and J, and every other rearrangement was called non-productive. Following IMGT convention, CDR3 was defined as the stretch from the second conserved V-encoded cysteine up to the conserved J-encoded phenylalanine. The earlier analysis of fewer than 750 of the donors excluded sequences that lacked an unambiguous match to a single V gene segment. In an earlier analysis of almost 600 of the donors, a V segment was called functional when productive rearrangements were above 56.7%, and segregating when the standard deviation between donors exceeded 5%. A statistical classification framework was built for diagnosing cytomegalovirus status from the catalog of TCR beta chain sequences. In a later analysis, V and J genes were assigned by comparing TCR nucleotide sequences against IMGT/GENE-DB human TR gene sequences. Using the TCRdist pipeline, a later analysis assigned CDR3 sequences along with most-parsimonious VDJ recombination scenarios. In a later analysis, each TCR beta chain was defined by its CDR3 amino acid sequence together with its V-gene family, and reads without a unique V-gene family were excluded. In a later analysis, nearly 600 highly shared, low-generation-probability nucleotide sequences were removed to address suspected cross-contamination and a sequencing artifact. In a later analysis, a clonal expansion index was calculated for each public chain from normalized within-repertoire ranks of inferred template counts. In a later analysis, generation probabilities were computed using a VDJ recombination model fitted to out-of-frame rearrangements, and the results were checked against IGoR. Hypergeometric tests were used in a later analysis to score TCR-TCR, TCR-HLA and TCR-CMV co-occurrence, with a repertoire-size bias correction applied to the TCR pairs. False discovery rates were estimated in a later analysis by permuting HLA or CMV assignments 20 times. In a later analysis, co-occurring TCRs were grouped using DBSCAN, and TCRdist sequence similarity was added for clustering within HLA-allele-positive subsets. Repertoires with fewer than 30,000 or more than 120,000 public chains were left out of co-occurrence clustering, as were about 5 repertoires with anomalous nucleotide sharing. Not all clones reach the TCRdb copy of this immuneACCESS table, which keeps in-frame sequences only. Checked studies attribute under half of the gap to unresolved V genes and leave the rest unexplained. V, J and clone size are taken as reported in that table, and D and trimming were inferred from the DNA itself. The sample table includes about 53,000 clones. Clones ranked in the top ten supply over 2% of the sample.

The cohort consisted of 600 to 750 healthy bone marrow donors. At the time of sampling, all cohort members were nominally healthy, though unrecorded immune exposures were likely present. The donor tested CMV seronegative, placing the donor among the 300 to 400 seronegative members of the cohort. Every donor gave a peripheral blood sample, and the peripheral blood mononuclear cells from that sample were used for TCR beta sequencing. Genomic DNA extraction from the blood cell samples was performed with the Qiagen DNeasy Blood Extraction Kit. For this clone: Its specific antigen is unknown.

Overall study results and their limits: V-gene and J-gene trimming of TCR beta chains was associated with a missense DCLRE1C variant in a later genetic analysis, and the association was replicated in an independent cohort. For the cohort, immune exposure information was limited to CMV serostatus. In an earlier analysis of more than 500 of the donors, most TCR beta V segments appeared in productive rearrangements about 87% or about 30% of the time, broadly matching IMGT annotations. The cohort was sequenced for TCR beta chains only, and without alpha or paired-chain data the features that could be detected were limited. The authors suggested that the approach could potentially be generalized to other disease states and immunological phenotypes. Three of the identified cytomegalovirus-associated TCR beta chains were confirmed in vitro to be specific for cytomegalovirus antigens. In a later analysis, most CMV-associated TCR beta chains were found to appear HLA-restricted, with HLA associations seemingly driven largely by CMV exposure. The presence/absence analyses assumed that sequencing depth was roughly uniform across donors, and that assumption may not be true. A further reported finding was that TCR beta sequences accurately predicted the HLA-A and HLA-B alleles for most subjects in the first cohort. The study gave a list of about 150 TCR beta chains associated with cytomegalovirus. A cluster of highly shared sequence variants was judged likely to be a technical artifact of the sequencing pipeline. Because counts were too low, some 17 rarely observed V segments, including chromosome 9 orphons, were excluded from the earlier analysis of several hundred of the donors. When HLA alleles, especially DR and DQ, strongly co-occurred, TCR associations were difficult to assign to individual alleles. Specific HLA alleles were associated with 15,000 to 20,000 TCR beta sequences at a false discovery rate of 0.05 in a later analysis. Because some donors lacked HLA typing at each locus, the association tests relied only on the typed subset. According to a later analysis, parvovirus B19, influenza, CMV and Epstein-Barr virus appeared linked to several top co-occurrence clusters. In a later analysis, HLA-associated TCR beta chains were found to be more clonally expanded and to have lower generation probabilities than equally common non-associated chains. Compared with the 666-donor mean, donors in an Asian-associated ancestry cluster had fewer N-insertions in productive TCRs, according to a later genetic analysis. Linkage disequilibrium might explain the correlated functional status among segregating V segments, but an unknown experimental factor could not be ruled out. The classifier was reported to diagnose cytomegalovirus status with high specificity and sensitivity in both the original and validation cohorts. According to a later analysis, TCR association rates differed among HLA loci, with DRB1 alleles showing the most associated TCRs and HLA-C alleles showing the fewest. Across donors, most TCR sequences were observed very rarely, whereas some public TCRs were present in many individuals.

Sequencing input: PBMCs. The source is a young woman in good health and CMV-seronegative.

The CDR3 has the sequence CASSQTGLETQYF. The DNA sequence is given as TGTGCCAGCAGCCAAACGGGTTTGGAGACCCAGTACTTC. The chain is encoded by TRBV7-3 joined to TRBJ2-5; no D gene is confidently identified. Reading the germline V gene gives CDR1 SGHTA and CDR2 FQGTGA. V is cut by 5 bases and J by 5 bases, and the space between the germline ends is 12 bases. From the cysteine through the phenylalanine, the CDR3 covers 13 amino acids. This entry keeps only the CDR3 DNA: 39 bases, framed from base 1.